This T cell receptor beta chain was documented in a study of control samples from healthy donors and cancer patients. TCRdb keeps only in-frame clones here, not all; method: immunoSEQ multiplex PCR. This table holds 25,000 to 30,000 clones, approximately 87% found once. The V and J ends lost 6 bases and 3 bases respectively, with 15 bases between them. The CDR3 consists of 15 residues. The germline gives CDR1 LNHDA, CDR2 SQIVND (reference sequence). The chain recombines TRBV19 with TRBJ1-5, with unresolved D. Sequencing used PBMCs. The sequence was collected from a woman aged 40 to 50 with lung cancer. The CDR3: CASSPPFGVNQPQHF. The CDR3, as DNA: TGTGCCAGTAGCCCCCCCTTTGGGGTCAATCAGCCCCAGCATTTT.